This TCR beta chain was recovered during a study of blood T cell repertoires in COVID-19. About the study: COVID-19 samples, acute and convalescent, were from the United States, Italy and Spain.

The germline CDR1 and CDR2 sequences are LGHDT and YNNKEL (reference sequence). Losses at the gene ends were 6 bases for V and 3 bases for J; bases not matched to a gene: 6. CDR3 size: 16 residues. The table came from immunoSEQ multiplex PCR; TCRdb's copy has only in-frame clones and leaves some out. There are 250,000 to 350,000 clones in the sample; around 85% occur only once, and over 1.1% lies in the top ten. The source material was peripheral blood. This receptor was identified in a human donor with COVID-19, enrolled during active disease. The donor label of this sample is uncertain. The chain combines TRBV3-1 (or the pseudogene TRBV3-2) with TRBJ2-1; 12 bases agree with TRBD1. CDR3 in DNA: TGTGCCAGCAGTGGAGGGACAGGGGGCGTCTACAATGAGCAGTTCTTC. Translating it yields CASSGGTGGVYNEQFF.